This TCR beta chain derives from a study of T cells in Graves' hyperthyroidism and ophthalmopathy. About the research overall: Staff took peripheral blood when the initial diagnosis was made, before any treatment began.

The diagnoses drew upon clinical symptoms, serum thyroxine and TRAb, thyroid ultrasound and orbital computed tomography. Fresh 10 ml peripheral blood yielded PBMCs. Amplification targeted TCR beta CDR3 regions from RNA transcripts. A first-round RT-PCR of the TCR CDR3 used the HTBI primer set. TCRdb ran MiXCR on the multiplex PCR reads and lists one entry per CDR3 protein. The table has a few hundred thousand distinct CDR3 sequences, around a fifth seen once. Study outcomes and limitations: Most expanded thyroid clonotypes above 0.001 also appeared in blood.

Germline CDR1 and CDR2: MGHRA and YSYEKL. V lost 0 bases, J lost 11 bases, and 11 bases lay in between. The CDR3 is made up of 13 amino acids. With regard to this clonotype: Its antigen is not identified.

The source material was blood. The rearrangement joins TRBV4-1 to TRBJ2-1; D ambiguous. This receptor was identified in a woman between 65 and 79 years old with Graves' ophthalmopathy. The CDR3 spells CASSQDRTAQQFF. CDR3 nucleotide sequence: TGCGCCAGCAGCCAAGACAGGACCGCTCAGCAGTTCTTC.